A single sample is the source of the 18 T cell receptor beta chains below, sequenced in a study of CD8+ T cells in alopecia areata. The treatment was: oral pan-JAK inhibitor, 5-10 mg twice daily. RNA extraction and reverse transcription yielded cDNA as sequencing template. Assay: immunoSEQ multiplex PCR; the TCRdb copy retains only in-frame clones and omits some. The table has 90,000 to 150,000 clones, more than 40% seen once. The specimen comprised CD4+ T cells sorted from blood, sampled at week 4, from a patient treated with tofacitinib. The receptors were gathered from a human donor with alopecia areata.

The CDR3 reads CASSRGDSTYNEQFF. The CDR3 DNA sequence: TGCGCCAGCAGCCGAGGGGACAGCACCTACAATGAGCAGTTCTTC. The V gene is TRBV5-1, the J gene TRBJ2-1, with 7 bases identical to TRBD1. This CDR3 contains 15 residues. CDR1 is SGHRS, CDR2 YFSETQ, per germline. V shed 4 bases, J shed 2 bases, and the junction held 6 bases outside the gene matches. Full variable domain (missing parts from reference TRBV5-1 and TRBJ2-1): KAGVTQTPRYLIKTRGQQVTLSCSPISGHRSVSWYQQTPGQGLQFLFEYFSETQRNKGNFPGRFSGRQFSNSRSEMNVSTLELGDSALYLCASSRGDSTYNEQFFGPGTRLTVL.

V usage is TRBV2 and J usage is TRBJ2-7, with D uncertain. The CDR3 runs to 14 residues. Germline assignment: CDR1 SNHLY and CDR2 FYNNEI. V was cut by 6 bases and J by 2 bases, with 14 bases left in between. The CDR3 loop reads CASRGSGTPYEQYF. The CDR3 nucleotides are TGTGCCAGCAGAGGGTCCGGAACGCCCTACGAGCAGTACTTC.

This chain links TRBV2 with TRBJ1-2; TRBD1 matches at 7 bases. The CDR3 covers 14 residues. Per germline, CDR1 SNHLY and CDR2 FYNNEI. V lost 6 bases and J lost 5; bases outside the gene matches: 9. The CDR3 nucleotides are TGTGCCAGCAGCCGCCGGGACAGTCCTTATGGCTACACCTTC. Protein: CASSRRDSPYGYTF.

This rearrangement joins TRBV30 to TRBJ1-1; perhaps TRBD1 as D (6 bases). Per the germline V gene, CDR1 is GTSNPN and CDR2 is SVGIG (reference sequence). Trimming stripped 2 bases from V and 11 bases from J, with 15 bases between. CDR3 size: 12 residues. CDR3 in amino acids: CAWSIQPQGAFF. CDR3 bases: TGTGCCTGGAGTATCCAGCCCCAGGGGGCTTTCTTT.

As to this clone: Germline is not matched at one junction end, which may reflect a read error. This sequence joins TRBV27 and TRBJ2-7; D is ambiguous. The CDR3 loop spans 13 amino acids. The germline V gene has CDR1 MNHEY and CDR2 SMNVEV (reference sequence). CDR3 DNA sequence: TGTGCCAGCAGTTTGGCCAAGACCTACGAGCAGTACTTT. Translation: CASSLAKTYEQYF.

This chain joins TRBV25-1 and TRBJ1-1, with 7 nucleotides matching TRBD1. This CDR3 is built from 14 residues. V gave up 5 bases and J gave up 5 bases; unmatched junction bases: 8. The germline CDR1 and CDR2 sequences are MGHDK and SYGVNS. DNA for the CDR3: TGTGCCAGCAGTCTATACAGGGGTGGAACTGAAGCTTTCTTT. As protein: CASSLYRGGTEAFF.

The rearrangement links TRBV7-9 to TRBJ1-5; tentative D call: TRBD1 (5 bases). The CDR3 is 16 amino acids. V lost 3 bases and J 2 bases, leaving 14 bases between the germline ends. Germline lookup yields CDR1 SEHNR and CDR2 FQNEAQ (reference sequence). The CDR3 DNA reads as TGTGCCAGCAGCTTGACCGAGGGGCCCCGCAATCAGCCCCAGCATTTT. Its translation is CASSLTEGPRNQPQHF.

V and J are TRBV5-4 and TRBJ2-5; D is unclear. The CDR3 is made up of 12 amino acids. CDR1 is SGHNT, CDR2 YYREEE, per germline (reference sequence). V was trimmed by 2 bases and J by 3 bases, leaving 5 bases between them. In DNA form, the CDR3 reads TGTGCCAGCAGCTTTAACGAAGAGACCCAGTACTTC. This gives the protein CASSFNEETQYF.

This clone was counted once. The chain joins TRBV5-1 to TRBJ1-2; D is possibly TRBD1 (6 bases). The CDR3 runs to 17 residues. V lost 4 bases to trimming and J lost 1 base, with 20 bases between them. Per the germline V gene, CDR1 is SGHRS and CDR2 is YFSETQ. CDR3 nucleotides: TGCGCCAGCAGCCCTGGGACACAGGCTCGACTTAACTATGGCTACACCTTC. Its protein product is CASSPGTQARLNYGYTF.

The chain is built from TRBV6-5 and TRBJ2-2, with D uncertain. Trimming stripped 0 bases from V and 4 bases from J, with 6 bases between. The CDR3 sequence is 14 residues long. Looked up from germline, CDR1 is MNHEY and CDR2 is SVGAGI. This CDR3 is CASSYSTTTGELFF. The CDR3, as DNA: TGTGCCAGCAGTTACTCGACGACCACCGGGGAGCTGTTTTTT.

This clone was found a few times. This chain uses TRBV2 with TRBJ1-1, with a weak D call TRBD1 (5 bases). The germline CDR1 and CDR2 sequences are SNHLY and FYNNEI. The CDR3 has 15 amino acids. V was shortened by 8 bases and J by 0 bases, with 16 bases between the two germline ends. The DNA for the CDR3 is TGTGCCAGCCTACCCCAGGGAATGGTGAACACTGAAGCTTTCTTT. Translation: CASLPQGMVNTEAFF.

This chain links TRBV23-1 with TRBJ2-1, with TRBD2 matching 14 bases. TRBV23-1 is annotated as an ORF whose role is uncertain. CDR3 length: 20 amino acids. Trimming cost V 2 bases and J 0 bases; bases outside gene matches: 9. CDR3 amino acids: CASSQATGLAGASSYNEQFF. In DNA, the CDR3 is TGCGCCAGCAGTCAAGCGACGGGACTAGCGGGAGCGAGCTCCTACAATGAGCAGTTCTTC.

The chain employs TRBV11-2 and TRBJ2-5; 9 nucleotides align to TRBD1. With 5 bases clipped from V and 5 bases from J, the junction kept 3 bases outside the gene matches. The CDR3 totals 13 residues. Germline V gives CDR1 SGHAT, CDR2 FQNNGV. CDR3 DNA: TGTGCCAGCAGCAGGGGGACAGGGGAGACCCAGTACTTC. Protein: CASSRGTGETQYF.

The V call is TRBV30, the J call TRBJ2-1; possibly TRBD2 for D (7 bases). The CDR3 consists of 15 residues. Trimming pared 2 bases from V and 7 bases from J, leaving 18 bases between. Germline CDR1 reads GTSNPN; CDR2 reads SVGIG (reference sequence). The CDR3 loop reads CAWSKGGGGNNEQFF. CDR3 coding DNA: TGTGCCTGGAGTAAAGGGGGAGGGGGTAATAATGAGCAGTTCTTC.

V is TRBV29-1 and J is TRBJ1-6, with 10 bases that match TRBD1. V dropped 6 bases and J dropped 5; count of bases not matched to a gene: 1. CDR3 length: 13 residues. From germline, CDR1 is SQVTM and CDR2 ANQGSEA. The CDR3 loop is CSVGTGDNSPLHF. In DNA form, the CDR3 reads TGCAGCGTAGGGACAGGGGATAATTCACCCCTCCACTTT.

The rearrangement uses TRBV6-6 and TRBJ1-6, with 8 bases lining up with TRBD1. V lost 5 bases and J lost 7; bases outside the gene matches: 10. CDR3 length: 16 amino acids. Germline V lookup: CDR1 MNHNY, CDR2 SVGAGI (reference sequence). CDR3 protein: CASSNRDRLFNSPLHF. DNA of the CDR3: TGTGCCAGCAGTAACCGGGACAGGCTCTTCAATTCACCCCTCCACTTT.

This clone has just one count. This sequence joins TRBV7-2 and TRBJ2-1, with D possibly matching TRBD1 (5 bases). Germline V gene data show CDR1 as SGHTA and CDR2 as FQGNSA. V lost 10 bases, J lost 0 bases, and 19 bases lay in between. This CDR3 is built from 16 residues. The CDR3 DNA is TGTGCCACCAAGACAGACGCTTATTACTCCTACAATGAGCAGTTCTTC. This encodes CATKTDAYYSYNEQFF.

The genes are TRBV27 and TRBJ1-5; 10 bases align to TRBD1. CDR3 size: 12 residues. After removal of 6 bases from V and 7 bases from J, the junction contained 0 bases not matched to a gene. Germline V gene data show CDR1 as MNHEY and CDR2 as SMNVEV (reference sequence). The CDR3 loop reads CASRTGGQPQHF. In DNA form, the CDR3 reads TGTGCCAGCAGGACAGGGGGCCAGCCCCAGCATTTT.